The clone carrying this T cell receptor (beta chain) was detected once. The target antigen is unknown. The data stem from a study of graft-versus-host responses after intestinal transplantation. Overall study context: Every transplant recipient was induced with anti-thymocyte globulin, then maintained on tacrolimus and steroids for approximately three years.

CDR1 is SGHAT, CDR2 FQNNGV, per germline. This CDR3 comprises 16 residues. V lost 0 bases to trimming and J lost 4 bases, with 14 bases between them. TCRdb keeps only in-frame clones here, not all; method: immunoSEQ multiplex PCR. This table holds some 86,000 clones, roughly 90% found once. Study outcomes and limitations: Recipient marrow harbored GvH clones, some of which surfaced first in ileum or blood.

The material was unstimulated CD4+ T cells sorted from spleen or lymph node cells, obtained before transplant. This chain connects TRBV11-2 to TRBJ2-3; D is possibly TRBD2 (5 bases). This clonotype originated in a human donor who was the organ donor for an intestinal transplant. The DNA of the CDR3 is TGTGCCAGCAGCTTAGATGTGTGGGAGAGGGCAGATACGCAGTATTTT. Encoded protein: CASSLDVWERADTQYF.